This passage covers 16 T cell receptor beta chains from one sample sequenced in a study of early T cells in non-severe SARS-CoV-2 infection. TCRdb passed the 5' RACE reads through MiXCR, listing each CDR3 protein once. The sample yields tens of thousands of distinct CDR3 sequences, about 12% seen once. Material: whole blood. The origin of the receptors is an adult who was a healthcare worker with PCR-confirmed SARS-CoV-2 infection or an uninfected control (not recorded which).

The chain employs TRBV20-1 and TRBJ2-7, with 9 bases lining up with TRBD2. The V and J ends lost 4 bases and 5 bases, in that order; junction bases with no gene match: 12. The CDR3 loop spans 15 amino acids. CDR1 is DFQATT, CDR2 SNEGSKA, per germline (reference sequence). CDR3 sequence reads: CSATPAGGARHEQYF. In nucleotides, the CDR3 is TGCAGTGCTACCCCCGCGGGGGGGGCGCGCCACGAGCAGTACTTC.

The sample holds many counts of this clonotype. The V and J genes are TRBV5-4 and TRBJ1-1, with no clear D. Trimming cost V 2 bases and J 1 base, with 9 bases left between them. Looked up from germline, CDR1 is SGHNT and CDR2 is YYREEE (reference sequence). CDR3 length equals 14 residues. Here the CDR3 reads CASSLSTKNTEAFF. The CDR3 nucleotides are TGTGCCAGCAGCTTAAGTACAAAGAACACTGAAGCTTTCTTT.

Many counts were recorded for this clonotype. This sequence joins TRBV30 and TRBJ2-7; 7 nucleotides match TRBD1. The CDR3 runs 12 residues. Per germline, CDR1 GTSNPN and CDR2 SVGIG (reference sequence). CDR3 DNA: TGTGCTGGGGGACAGCAACCCTACGAGCAGTACTTC. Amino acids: CAGGQQPYEQYF.

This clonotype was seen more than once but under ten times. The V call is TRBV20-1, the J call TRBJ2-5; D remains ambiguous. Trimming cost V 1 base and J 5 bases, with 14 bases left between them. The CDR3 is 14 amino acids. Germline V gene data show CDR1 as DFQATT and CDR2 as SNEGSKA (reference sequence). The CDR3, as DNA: TGCAGTGCTAGAGTCGACGCTAGGAAGGAGACCCAGTACTTC. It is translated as CSARVDARKETQYF.

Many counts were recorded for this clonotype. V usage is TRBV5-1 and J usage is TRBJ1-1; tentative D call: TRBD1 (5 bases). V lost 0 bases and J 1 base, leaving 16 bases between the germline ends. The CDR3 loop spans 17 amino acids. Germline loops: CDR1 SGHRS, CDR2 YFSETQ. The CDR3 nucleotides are TGCGCCAGCAGCTTGGGTTTATTGGGGACGGCGAACACTGAAGCTTTCTTT. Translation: CASSLGLLGTANTEAFF.

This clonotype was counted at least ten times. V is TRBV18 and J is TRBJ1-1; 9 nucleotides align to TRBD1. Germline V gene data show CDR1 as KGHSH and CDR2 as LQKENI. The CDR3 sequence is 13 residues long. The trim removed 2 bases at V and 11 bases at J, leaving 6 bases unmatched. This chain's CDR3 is CASSPSRDRVAFF. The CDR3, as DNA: TGTGCCAGCTCACCATCTCGGGACAGGGTTGCTTTCTTT.

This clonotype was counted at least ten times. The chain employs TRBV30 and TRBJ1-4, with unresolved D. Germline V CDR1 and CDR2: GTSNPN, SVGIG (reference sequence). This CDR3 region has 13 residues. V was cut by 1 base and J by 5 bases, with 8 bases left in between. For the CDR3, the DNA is TGTGCCTGGAGTGGGCAGATCAATGAAAAACTGTTTTTT. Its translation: CAWSGQINEKLFF.

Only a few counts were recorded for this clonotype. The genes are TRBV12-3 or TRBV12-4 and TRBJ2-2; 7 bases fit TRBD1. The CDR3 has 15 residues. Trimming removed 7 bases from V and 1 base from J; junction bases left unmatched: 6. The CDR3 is CASKTGTVNTGELFF. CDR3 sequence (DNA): TGTGCCAGCAAGACCGGGACAGTGAACACCGGGGAGCTGTTTTTT.

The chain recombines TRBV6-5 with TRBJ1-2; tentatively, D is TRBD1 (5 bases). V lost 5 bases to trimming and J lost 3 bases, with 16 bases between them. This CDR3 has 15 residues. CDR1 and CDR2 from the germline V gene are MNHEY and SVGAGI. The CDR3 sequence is CASSPLTGTHYGYTF. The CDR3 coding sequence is TGTGCCAGCAGTCCTTTGACCGGGACGCACTATGGCTACACCTTC.

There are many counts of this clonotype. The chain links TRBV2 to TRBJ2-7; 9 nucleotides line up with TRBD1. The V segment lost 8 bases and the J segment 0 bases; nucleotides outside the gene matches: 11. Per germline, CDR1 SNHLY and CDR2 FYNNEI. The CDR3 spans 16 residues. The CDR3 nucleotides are TGTGCCAGCGCTCGACCGGGACAGGGACCCTCCTACGAGCAGTACTTC. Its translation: CASARPGQGPSYEQYF.

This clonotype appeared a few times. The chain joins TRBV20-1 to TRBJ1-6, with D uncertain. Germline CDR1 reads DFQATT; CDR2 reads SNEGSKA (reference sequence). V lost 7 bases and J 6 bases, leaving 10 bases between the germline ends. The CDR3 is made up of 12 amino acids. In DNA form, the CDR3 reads TGCAGTGGCCGGGGAGCTAATTCACCCCTCCACTTT. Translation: CSGRGANSPLHF.

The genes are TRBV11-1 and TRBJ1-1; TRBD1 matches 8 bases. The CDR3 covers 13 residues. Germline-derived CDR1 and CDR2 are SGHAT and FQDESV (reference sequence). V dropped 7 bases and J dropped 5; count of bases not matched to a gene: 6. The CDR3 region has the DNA TGTGCCAGCACCCCGACAGGGGTAACTGAAGCTTTCTTT. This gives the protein CASTPTGVTEAFF.

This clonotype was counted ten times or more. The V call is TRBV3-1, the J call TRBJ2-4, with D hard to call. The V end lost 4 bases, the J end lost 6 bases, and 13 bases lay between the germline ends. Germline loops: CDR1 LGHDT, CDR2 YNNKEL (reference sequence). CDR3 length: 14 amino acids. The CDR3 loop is CASSRRSVGNIQYF. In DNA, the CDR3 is TGTGCCAGCAGCCGTCGAAGCGTTGGAAACATTCAGTACTTC. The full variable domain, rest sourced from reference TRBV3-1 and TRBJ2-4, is DTAVSQTPKYLVTQMGNDKSIKCEQNLGHDTMYWYKQDSKKFLKIMFSYNNKELIINETVPNRFSPKSPDKAHLNLHINSLELGDSAVYFCASSRRSVGNIQYFGAGTRLSVL.

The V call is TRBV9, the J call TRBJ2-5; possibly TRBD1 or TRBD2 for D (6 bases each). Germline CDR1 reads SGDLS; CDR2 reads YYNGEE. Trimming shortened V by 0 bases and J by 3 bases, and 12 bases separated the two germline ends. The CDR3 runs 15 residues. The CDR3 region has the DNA TGTGCCAGCAGCGTAGATGGGGGGCGCGAAGAGACCCAGTACTTC. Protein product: CASSVDGGREETQYF.

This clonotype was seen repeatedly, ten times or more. DNA of the CDR3: TGTGCCAGCAGCTCGCGGGAACACGTCGGAGAGACCCAGTACTTC. This codes for CASSSREHVGETQYF. The chain couples TRBV7-9 to TRBJ2-5; D is perhaps TRBD2 (6 bases). From germline, CDR1 is SEHNR and CDR2 FQNEAQ (reference sequence). The V end lost 4 bases, the J end lost 4 bases, and 16 bases lay between the germline ends. This CDR3 region has 15 residues.

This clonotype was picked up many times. CDR3 DNA: TGTGCCAGCACCTTAGGAGGGGTCTCTGGGGCCAACGTCCTGACTTTC. Protein sequence: CASTLGGVSGANVLTF. V usage is TRBV28 and J usage is TRBJ2-6; a weak D match, TRBD2 (6 bases). The germline V and J ends were trimmed by 7 bases and 0 bases, with 13 bases remaining between them. Per germline, CDR1 MDHEN and CDR2 SYDVKM. The CDR3 is 16 amino acids.